One and the same sample provided the 7 T cell receptor beta chains below, sequenced in a study of T cell changes during pregnancy in multiple sclerosis. Generated by immunoSEQ multiplex PCR, the TCRdb table keeps only in-frame clones and is missing some. The table shows some 66,000 clones, with 90% to 95% occurring only once. This specimen was CD8+ T cells from peripheral blood mononuclear cells, taken before pregnancy. These receptor sequences come from a female donor with multiple sclerosis, enrolled in a pregnancy study.

This clone was seen once. The CDR3 region has the DNA TGTGCCAGCAGCTACAGGGAGAACACCGGGGAGCTGTTTTTT. Residues: CASSYRENTGELFF. The chain carries TRBV11-1 and TRBJ2-2; weak D call: TRBD1 (6 bases). V was cut by 4 bases and J by 1 base, with 7 bases left in between. Germline-derived CDR1 and CDR2 are SGHAT and FQDESV (reference sequence). This CDR3 is 14 amino acids long.

This chain uses TRBV6-1 with TRBJ2-7, with 7 bases fitting TRBD1. CDR1 is MNHNS, CDR2 SASEGT, per germline. The CDR3 sequence is 15 residues long. With 3 bases clipped from V and 3 bases from J, the junction kept 8 bases outside the gene matches. CDR3 sequence reads: CASSDSPGQSYEQYF. CDR3 DNA sequence: TGTGCCAGCAGTGACTCACCGGGACAGAGCTACGAGCAGTACTTC.

This clone was observed once. V is TRBV6-1 and J is TRBJ1-5, with 8 bases that match TRBD1. V lost 3 bases to trimming and J lost 2 bases; unmatched junction nucleotides: 3. Germline V gene lookup returns CDR1 MNHNS and CDR2 SASEGT. The CDR3 is 15 residues long. CDR3 amino acids: CASSDPGQGNQPQHF. DNA of the CDR3: TGTGCCAGCAGTGACCCGGGACAGGGCAATCAGCCCCAGCATTTT.

This sequence joins TRBV5-1 and TRBJ2-7; TRBD1 agrees at 7 bases. Losses at the gene ends were 1 base for V and 3 bases for J; bases not matched to a gene: 16. Germline V gives CDR1 SGHRS, CDR2 YFSETQ. The CDR3 has 18 residues. The CDR3, as DNA: TGCGCCAGCAGCTTGAAGGCCCCGGACAGGCCTTCCGACTACGAGCAGTACTTC. Encoded protein: CASSLKAPDRPSDYEQYF.

The chain is built from TRBV7-9 and TRBJ2-1; TRBD2 agrees at 8 bases. There are 13 residues in the CDR3. Germline trimming cut 3 bases from V and 7 bases from J; bases unmatched to any gene: 2. Germline loops: CDR1 SEHNR, CDR2 FQNEAQ (reference sequence). The CDR3, as DNA: TGTGCCAGCAGCTTGACTAGCGAAAATGAGCAGTTCTTC. The encoded protein is CASSLTSENEQFF.

CDR3 sequence (DNA): TGTGCTAGTGGTTTGGCCCCCCGGGACAGCCTGGCCGAGCAGTACTTC. Encoded protein: CASGLAPRDSLAEQYF. The chain employs TRBV12-5 and TRBJ2-7; 7 bases map to TRBD1. The V gene end was trimmed by 1 base and the J gene end by 6 bases; junction bases not matched to a gene: 12. Germline V CDR1 and CDR2: LGHNT, FRNRAP. The CDR3 has 16 residues. The complete variable domain, with remaining parts taken from reference TRBV12-5 and TRBJ2-7, reads DARVTQTPRHKVTEMGQEVTMRCQPILGHNTVFWYRQTMMQGLELLAYFRNRAPLDDSGMPKDRFSAEMPDATLATLKIQPSEPRDSAVYFCASGLAPRDSLAEQYFGPGTRLTVT.

The chain joins TRBV7-8 to TRBJ2-5; 8 bases fit TRBD1. The CDR3 is 12 residues long. V dropped 5 bases and J dropped 10; count of bases not matched to a gene: 6. CDR1 is SGHVS and CDR2 is FQNEAQ in the germline V gene. The CDR3 DNA follows: TGTGCCAGCAGCAAGGGACAGGCGGGCCAGTACTTC. Translated: CASSKGQAGQYF.